One TCR beta chain is described in this entry. Its antigen remains unknown. Other DNA sequences within the sample encode an identical CDR3. This record belongs to a study of shared clonotypes between healthy human individuals. Study-wide context: Those who served as donors were a couple of women and a few men between the ages of 18 and 49.

The method was immunoSEQ multiplex PCR; TCRdb's version includes in-frame clones alone and lacks a portion of them. Among about 2.4 million clones listed, 93% were seen once. Trimming cost V 0 bases and J 1 base, with 10 bases left between them. The CDR3 runs to 15 residues. Germline CDR1 and CDR2: SGHTA and FQGTGA. The investigators split CD4+ cells into a CD45RA+ naive subset and a CD45RA-negative memory subset. Whole-study results and caveats: Memory subsets had estimated richness that was generally smaller than that of naive subsets. Unshared clonotypes carried lower generation probabilities than those common to all four donors.

The clonotype was recovered from a man younger than 35 in good health. Some clones in this sample may be carry-over from other donors' samples. Sample: naive CD4+ T cells from PBMCs. Indicated subset: CD45RA+ positively selected. The genes are TRBV7-3 and TRBJ2-7; D may be TRBD1 or TRBD2 (6 bases each). The CDR3 DNA sequence: TGTGCCAGCAGCTTAACGGGCGGGACATCCTACGAGCAGTACTTC. This encodes CASSLTGGTSYEQYF.